The 17 T cell receptor beta chains below were found in one sample sequenced in a study of T cell repertoires in cytomegalovirus infection. Using its own MiXCR run on the reads, TCRdb lists one record per CDR3 protein. The table has 150,000 to 200,000 distinct CDR3 sequences, 8% to 10% seen once. Sequencing used PBMCs. These receptor sequences come from a human donor in good health (CMV status not recorded). Some clones in this sample may be carry-over from other donors' samples.

This clonotype was picked up a small number of times. J is TRBJ2-5 and V is TRBV11-2, with D unresolved. The CDR3 length is 14 residues. Trimming shortened V by 0 bases and J by 5 bases, and 10 bases separated the two germline ends. Germline CDR1 and CDR2: SGHAT and FQNNGV. DNA of the CDR3: TGTGCCAGCAGCTTAGAAGCCGGGCGGGAGACCCAGTACTTC. This gives the protein CASSLEAGRETQYF.

This clonotype was counted a few times. One base away lies a much larger clone, so this may be a sequencing read error. This chain uses TRBV6-8 with TRBJ2-1, with 14 bases matching TRBD2. CDR3 size: 14 residues. The ends lost 6 bases at V and 12 bases at J; junction bases unmatched: 7. Germline CDR1 and CDR2: MNHGY and SAAAGT. The CDR3 sequence is CASRTSGGAIVQFF. The CDR3 DNA follows: TGTGCCAGCAGGACTAGCGGGGGGGCCATTGTGCAGTTCTTC.

Ten or more counts support this clonotype. The rearrangement links TRBV7-2 to TRBJ1-2; unclear D gene. The CDR3 spans 13 residues. The germline V and J ends were trimmed by 2 bases and 3 bases, with 7 bases remaining between them. Germline-derived CDR1 and CDR2 are SGHTA and FQGNSA. DNA for the CDR3: TGTGCCAGCAGCTTACAAGCGCACTATGGCTACACCTTC. This codes for CASSLQAHYGYTF.

This clonotype was recorded many times. This chain joins TRBV2 and TRBJ1-5; D is unclear. Trimming stripped 8 bases from V and 1 base from J, with 12 bases between. CDR1 is SNHLY, CDR2 FYNNEI, per germline. The CDR3 spans 14 residues. The chain's CDR3 is CASAGPTSNQPQHF. The CDR3 DNA reads TGTGCCAGCGCAGGTCCGACAAGCAATCAGCCCCAGCATTTT. Full variable domain (remainder filled in from reference TRBV2 and TRBJ1-5): EPEVTQTPSHQVTQMGQEVILRCVPISNHLYFYWYRQILGQKVEFLVSFYNNEISEKSEIFDDQFSVERPDGSNFTLKIRSTKLEDSAMYFCASAGPTSNQPQHFGDGTRLSIL.

In its sample, this clonotype was seen many times. The V gene is TRBV7-2, the J gene TRBJ1-1, with no clear D. Trimming removed 2 bases at V and 0 bases at J, with 10 bases between. CDR1 and CDR2 from the germline V gene are SGHTA and FQGNSA. The CDR3 totals 15 residues. This chain's CDR3 is CASSLSAGMNTEAFF. The CDR3 coding sequence is TGTGCCAGCAGCTTAAGCGCAGGCATGAACACTGAAGCTTTCTTT.

This clonotype was observed a handful of times. The V call is TRBV7-7, the J call TRBJ2-5; possible D gene TRBD1, 5 bases. The germline CDR1 and CDR2 sequences are SSHAT and FNYEAQ (reference sequence). The CDR3 runs 14 residues. The germline V and J ends were trimmed by 1 base and 6 bases, with 12 bases remaining between them. CDR3 in amino acids: CASSLETVSKTQYF. The CDR3, as DNA: TGTGCCAGCAGCTTAGAGACAGTTTCAAAGACCCAGTACTTC.

The CDR3 loop is CASSFRDYGYTF. The CDR3 bases are TGTGCCAGTAGTTTCCGGGACTATGGCTACACCTTC. J is TRBJ1-2 and V is TRBV19; D is unresolved. Germline assignment: CDR1 LNHDA and CDR2 SQIVND (reference sequence). Trimming pared 5 bases from V and 3 bases from J, leaving 7 bases between. The CDR3 covers 12 residues. Full variable domain (rest looked up from reference TRBV19 and TRBJ1-2): DGGITQSPKYLFRKEGQNVTLSCEQNLNHDAMYWYRQDPGQGLRLIYYSQIVNDFQKGDIAEGYSVSREKKESFPLTVTSAQKNPTAFYLCASSFRDYGYTFGSGTRLTVV.

This clonotype has a handful of counts. This chain connects TRBV13 to TRBJ1-4; D remains ambiguous. Trimming removed 5 bases from V and 0 bases from J, with 10 bases in between. Per the germline V gene, CDR1 is PRHDT and CDR2 is FYEKMQ (reference sequence). This CDR3 comprises 15 residues. This CDR3 reads CASSISAATNEKLFF. CDR3 DNA: TGTGCCAGCAGCATTTCAGCTGCAACTAATGAAAAACTGTTTTTT. Looking up the rest from reference TRBV13 and TRBJ1-4 gives the full variable domain: AAGVIQSPRHLIKEKRETATLKCYPIPRHDTVYWYQQGPGQDPQFLISFYEKMQSDKGSIPDRFSAQQFSDYHSELNMSSLELGDSALYFCASSISAATNEKLFFGSGTQLSVL.

This clonotype was observed many times. The gene calls are TRBV4-3 and TRBJ1-5; 7 positions match TRBD1. This CDR3 comprises 16 residues. Germline loops: CDR1 LGHNA, CDR2 YSLEER. V lost 3 bases to trimming and J lost 0 bases; unmatched junction nucleotides: 5. CDR3 in DNA: TGCGCCAGCAGCCATGACAGGGATTCTAGCAATCAGCCCCAGCATTTT. It translates to CASSHDRDSSNQPQHF.

This clonotype was counted only a few times. The chain employs TRBV4-2 and TRBJ2-3; D may correspond to TRBD1 or TRBD2 (5 bases each). The CDR3 loop spans 16 amino acids. Germline CDR1 LGHNA, CDR2 YNFKEQ. V was trimmed by 0 bases and J by 1 base, leaving 11 bases between them. The CDR3 sequence: CASSQDPGQGTDTQYF. As DNA, the CDR3 is TGTGCCAGCAGCCAAGACCCGGGGCAAGGCACAGATACGCAGTATTTT.

This clonotype has a count of ten or more. V usage is TRBV28 and J usage is TRBJ1-1; a weak D match, TRBD1 (5 bases). This CDR3 contains 14 residues. Between the trimmed V and J ends, which lost 8 bases and 0 bases, there was a span of 13 bases. Germline CDR1 MDHEN, CDR2 SYDVKM. CDR3 bases: TGTGCCAGCGGGACTGGGGCCCTGAACACTGAAGCTTTCTTT. This sequence encodes CASGTGALNTEAFF.

At least ten counts were recorded for this clonotype. V and J are TRBV7-3 and TRBJ2-1; 9 positions match TRBD2. CDR3 size: 17 residues. The germline V gene has CDR1 SGHTA and CDR2 FQGTGA. Trimming cost V 5 bases and J 7 bases; bases outside gene matches: 15. The CDR3 here is CASSEKLSRTSANEQFF. In DNA form, the CDR3 reads TGTGCCAGCAGCGAAAAGCTCTCCCGGACTAGCGCGAATGAGCAGTTCTTC.

In this sample, this clonotype turned up many times. In nucleotides, the CDR3 is TGTGCCAGCCTCGGCGGGTTCCACACAGATACGCAGTATTTT. The encoded protein is CASLGGFHTDTQYF. The chain joins TRBV6-6 to TRBJ2-3, with TRBD2 as a possible D gene (5 bases). Between the trimmed V and J ends, which lost 8 bases and 2 bases, there was a span of 14 bases. There are 14 residues in the CDR3. Looked up from germline, CDR1 is MNHNY and CDR2 is SVGAGI (reference sequence).

This clonotype came up many times. The chain is built from TRBV7-6 and TRBJ1-5; D is unresolved. Germline V gene data show CDR1 as SGHVS and CDR2 as FNYEAQ. The CDR3 covers 15 residues. Trimming took 0 bases from V and 0 from J, leaving 6 bases between them. The CDR3 loop is CASSLAGNSNQPQHF. In DNA, the CDR3 is TGTGCCAGCAGCTTAGCAGGGAATAGCAATCAGCCCCAGCATTTT.

The V and J genes are TRBV29-1 and TRBJ2-1, with 9 bases aligning to TRBD2. Germline CDR1 and CDR2: SQVTM and ANQGSEA. This CDR3 spans 15 amino acids. V was pared by 4 bases and J by 5 bases, with 9 bases of the junction left unmatched. This CDR3 reads CSVVPMTSGNNEQFF. DNA of the CDR3: TGCAGCGTTGTACCCATGACTAGCGGAAACAATGAGCAGTTCTTC.

This clonotype was counted many times. The chain employs TRBV6-2 or TRBV6-3 and TRBJ2-5; 11 bases fit TRBD2. V lost 7 bases and J lost 5; bases outside the gene matches: 6. Germline loops: CDR1 MNHEY, CDR2 SVGEGT. The CDR3 is 14 amino acids. CDR3 protein: CASKWLAGGETQYF. Here the CDR3 DNA reads TGTGCCAGCAAGTGGCTAGCGGGAGGTGAGACCCAGTACTTC.

In its sample, this clonotype was seen a few times. The V and J genes are TRBV20-1 and TRBJ2-1; 8 bases are shared with TRBD2. The CDR3 has 15 amino acids. Germline V gene lookup returns CDR1 DFQATT and CDR2 SNEGSKA (reference sequence). V gave up 1 base and J gave up 3 bases; unmatched junction bases: 5. The CDR3 reads CSARGPGLDYNEQFF. The CDR3 DNA reads TGCAGTGCTAGAGGGCCGGGACTAGACTACAATGAGCAGTTCTTC.